These 32 T cell receptor beta chains came from one sample sequenced in a study of naive and memory T cell subsets. Their target antigens are unknown. Overall study results and limits: Especially in CD8 cells, naive repertoires contained a few larger clonotypes, possibly CD45RA-re-expressing memory cells.

Two oligonucleotides, mixed equimolar, formed the beta constant-region primer covering TRBC1 and TRBC2. Four rounds of PCR amplified the ligated cDNA using nested alpha and beta constant-region primers plus SP2. One entry per CDR3 protein results from TCRdb running MiXCR on the UMI-ligation and nested PCR reads. In the table there are around 160,000 distinct CDR3 sequences, 22% of which are singletons. Sample: naive CD4+ T cells from blood. These receptors were taken from a human donor in good health.

V usage is TRBV28 and J usage is TRBJ1-6, with unresolved D. Trimming shortened V by 3 bases and J by 4 bases, and 10 bases separated the two germline ends. The CDR3 length is 15 residues. CDR1 MDHEN and CDR2 SYDVKM come from the germline V gene. The CDR3 bases are TGTGCCAGCAGTTTGTGGAGGACGTATAATTCACCCCTCCACTTT. Its protein product is CASSLWRTYNSPLHF.

V and J are TRBV20-1 and TRBJ2-2; D uncertain. The CDR3 is 14 amino acids. V lost 4 bases and J lost 6, with 15 bases in between. Germline V CDR1 and CDR2: DFQATT, SNEGSKA (reference sequence). This CDR3 reads CSAMQDTRPGELFF. CDR3 coding DNA: TGCAGTGCTATGCAGGATACAAGGCCCGGGGAGCTGTTTTTT.

This clonotype has a handful of counts. This rearrangement joins TRBV20-1 to TRBJ1-1; 7 nucleotides line up with TRBD1. Germline V gene data show CDR1 as DFQATT and CDR2 as SNEGSKA (reference sequence). The ends lost 4 bases at V and 8 bases at J; junction bases unmatched: 7. This CDR3 has 12 amino acids. The CDR3, as DNA: TGCAGTGCTATAACCACAGGGGAAGAAGCTTTCTTT. Protein: CSAITTGEEAFF.

This clonotype came up a few times. V usage is TRBV25-1 and J usage is TRBJ2-7; TRBD2 matches at 11 bases. V was clipped by 4 bases and J by 0 bases; unmatched bases: 5. Germline V gene lookup returns CDR1 MGHDK and CDR2 SYGVNS. The CDR3 is 16 residues long. The CDR3 region has the DNA TGTGCCAGCAGTGGTTTCGGGACTAGCGGCTCCTACGAGCAGTACTTC. This translates into CASSGFGTSGSYEQYF.

This chain uses TRBV20-1 with TRBJ1-2, with D possibly matching TRBD1 (5 bases). V was trimmed by 0 bases and J by 4 bases, leaving 18 bases between them. Germline CDR1 reads DFQATT; CDR2 reads SNEGSKA (reference sequence). The CDR3 contains 16 residues. Here the CDR3 DNA reads TGCAGTGCTAGAGATGGTGGCAGGGTTCTGATCTATGGCTACACCTTC. This sequence encodes CSARDGGRVLIYGYTF.

The sample holds a few counts of this clonotype. This sequence joins TRBV18 and TRBJ2-7; 9 bases match TRBD1. The CDR3 has 13 amino acids. Germline V gives CDR1 KGHSH, CDR2 LQKENI. Losses at the gene ends were 6 bases for V and 3 bases for J; bases not matched to a gene: 3. In DNA, the CDR3 is TGTGCCAGCTCGGACAGGGGAGGCTACGAGCAGTACTTC. Encoded protein: CASSDRGGYEQYF.

This chain links TRBV9 with TRBJ2-1; D may be TRBD1 (5 bases). The V end lost 0 bases, the J end lost 1 base, and 14 bases lay between the germline ends. Per germline, CDR1 SGDLS and CDR2 YYNGEE. The CDR3 has 17 residues. Written as DNA, the CDR3 is TGTGCCAGCAGCGTAGTCCTGGGGCGAGGTTCCTACAATGAGCAGTTCTTC. Protein product: CASSVVLGRGSYNEQFF.

The gene calls are TRBV20-1 and TRBJ1-5, with D tentatively TRBD1 (6 bases). This CDR3 region has 14 residues. CDR1 DFQATT and CDR2 SNEGSKA come from the germline V gene (reference sequence). Trimming stripped 3 bases from V and 3 bases from J, with 12 bases between. CDR3 sequence (DNA): TGCAGTGCTAGGTCGGGGGCTAACAATCAGCCCCAGCATTTT. It is translated as CSARSGANNQPQHF.

In this sample, this clonotype turned up a few times. The chain employs TRBV27 and TRBJ1-2; D is undetermined. The germline V gene has CDR1 MNHEY and CDR2 SMNVEV (reference sequence). V was cut by 6 bases and J by 0 bases, with 11 bases left in between. The CDR3 is 14 residues long. The CDR3 DNA reads as TGTGCCAGCAGCCCTCTGTCCACTAACTATGGCTACACCTTC. Translated: CASSPLSTNYGYTF.

On this clonotype: The junction shows a germline mismatch at one end, possibly a read error. The rearrangement links TRBV6-6 to TRBJ1-2; tentative D call: TRBD1 (5 bases). CDR3 length: 11 amino acids. Germline loops: CDR1 MNHNY, CDR2 SVGAGI (reference sequence). CDR3 sequence reads: CASGGNYGYTF. The CDR3 DNA reads TGTGCCAGCGGGGGTAACTACGGCTACACCTTC.

The chain uses TRBV18 and TRBJ1-2, with no clear D. Trimming left V 3 bases short and J 2 bases short, with 7 bases between. The CDR3 sequence is 13 residues long. CDR1 is KGHSH and CDR2 is LQKENI in the germline V gene. Written as DNA, the CDR3 is TGTGCCAGCTCACCGGCCAGGAACTATGGCTACACCTTC. Its protein product is CASSPARNYGYTF.

This clonotype has just a few counts. This sequence joins TRBV13 and TRBJ2-5, with D unclear. This CDR3 is 15 amino acids long. Trimming cost V 5 bases and J 5 bases, with 18 bases left between them. Looked up from germline, CDR1 is PRHDT and CDR2 is FYEKMQ (reference sequence). The CDR3 DNA reads TGTGCCAGCAGCCCCCCACAGCTATTTTCGGAGACCCAGTACTTC. Amino acid sequence: CASSPPQLFSETQYF.

A few counts support this clonotype. The chain combines TRBV18 with TRBJ1-2; 8 bases agree with TRBD1. CDR3 length: 15 amino acids. CDR1 is KGHSH, CDR2 LQKENI, per germline. The ends lost 0 bases at V and 8 bases at J; junction bases unmatched: 8. In DNA form, the CDR3 reads TGTGCCAGCTCACCACCGGCTCAGGGGGCGAGAGGCTACACCTTC. Translating it yields CASSPPAQGARGYTF.

This chain links TRBV3-1 with TRBJ1-1, with a weak D call TRBD1 (5 bases). The CDR3 consists of 13 residues. The germline V and J ends were trimmed by 7 bases and 7 bases, with 16 bases remaining between them. Germline-derived CDR1 and CDR2 are LGHDT and YNNKEL (reference sequence). This CDR3 reads CASTPSGPGEAFF. As DNA, the CDR3 is TGTGCCAGCACCCCCTCGGGACCGGGTGAAGCTTTCTTT.

V gene TRBV2 combines with J gene TRBJ2-1; 8 bases agree with TRBD2. Trimming cost V 10 bases and J 2 bases; bases outside gene matches: 4. Looked up from germline, CDR1 is SNHLY and CDR2 is FYNNEI. This CDR3 has 13 amino acids. This CDR3 is CATSGQAYNEQFF. The CDR3 DNA sequence: TGTGCCACTAGCGGGCAAGCCTACAATGAGCAGTTCTTC.

The CDR3 DNA is TGCGCCAGCAGCTTGTCGGGCGAAGGGCAGTACTTC. It translates to CASSLSGEGQYF. This chain links TRBV5-1 with TRBJ2-7, with D unclear. Trimming removed 1 base at V and 9 bases at J, with 11 bases between. Germline CDR1 and CDR2: SGHRS and YFSETQ. The CDR3 sequence is 12 residues long.

This clonotype was seen once. The V call is TRBV7-9, the J call TRBJ2-1; perhaps TRBD2 as D (7 bases). The CDR3 covers 13 residues. Germline assignment: CDR1 SEHNR and CDR2 FQNEAQ (reference sequence). Trimming cost V 5 bases and J 7 bases, with 12 bases left between them. The CDR3 here is CASSPKGGNEQFF. DNA of the CDR3: TGTGCCAGCAGCCCAAAGGGGGGGAATGAGCAGTTCTTC.

V usage is TRBV20-1 and J usage is TRBJ1-6; 7 bases fit TRBD1. This CDR3 spans 15 amino acids. V shed 5 bases and J 2 bases; nucleotides not matched to a gene: 6. Germline-derived CDR1 and CDR2 are DFQATT and SNEGSKA (reference sequence). The CDR3 region is CSAFDRDPYNSPLHF. CDR3 DNA sequence: TGCAGTGCTTTCGACAGGGATCCCTATAATTCACCCCTCCACTTT.

This clonotype was detected only a few times. The chain joins TRBV3-1 to TRBJ1-5; D not certain. The germline V and J ends were trimmed by 0 bases and 7 bases, with 10 bases remaining between them. This CDR3 has 14 amino acids. Germline values: CDR1 LGHDT, CDR2 YNNKEL (reference sequence). Here the CDR3 DNA reads TGTGCCAGCAGCCAAGACAAGGGAGGCCAGCCCCAGCATTTT. Translation: CASSQDKGGQPQHF. Complete variable domain (other parts from reference TRBV3-1 and TRBJ1-5): DTAVSQTPKYLVTQMGNDKSIKCEQNLGHDTMYWYKQDSKKFLKIMFSYNNKELIINETVPNRFSPKSPDKAHLNLHINSLELGDSAVYFCASSQDKGGQPQHFGDGTRLSIL.

This clonotype was detected only a few times. V is TRBV20-1 and J is TRBJ2-1; D perhaps matches TRBD2 (5 bases). This CDR3 has 12 residues. Germline V gene sequence: CDR1 DFQATT, CDR2 SNEGSKA (reference sequence). The chain's CDR3 is CGAVKGYNEQFF. The CDR3 coding sequence is TGCGGAGCGGTTAAGGGTTACAATGAGCAGTTCTTC.

This clonotype was observed once. This rearrangement joins TRBV28 to TRBJ1-1, with unresolved D. The V end was cut by 5 bases, the J end by 2 bases, with 15 bases between. The CDR3 spans 15 residues. Germline V lookup: CDR1 MDHEN, CDR2 SYDVKM. CDR3 region: CASSPSGILNTEAFF. The CDR3 nucleotides are TGTGCCAGCAGTCCTTCCGGGATATTAAACACTGAAGCTTTCTTT. The complete variable domain, with remaining parts taken from reference TRBV28 and TRBJ1-1, reads DVKVTQSSRYLVKRTGEKVFLECVQDMDHENMFWYRQDPGLGLRLIYFSYDVKMKEKGDIPEGYSVSREKKERFSLILESASTNQTSMYLCASSPSGILNTEAFFGQGTRLTVV.

The genes are TRBV20-1 and TRBJ2-7; TRBD1 aligns across 7 bases. J lost 2 bases, V lost 4 bases, and 11 bases had no gene match. CDR1 is DFQATT and CDR2 is SNEGSKA in the germline V gene (reference sequence). This CDR3 is built from 15 residues. CDR3 in amino acids: CSATSQQGYPYEQYF. The CDR3 bases are TGCAGTGCTACGTCCCAACAGGGGTACCCCTACGAGCAGTACTTC.

Written as DNA, the CDR3 is TGTGCCAGCAGCTTGTTTGCGGGAGGCCGCAATGAGCAGTTCTTC. This encodes CASSLFAGGRNEQFF. J is TRBJ2-1 and V is TRBV7-2, with TRBD2 identical over 8 bases. The germline CDR1 and CDR2 sequences are SGHTA and FQGNSA. After removal of 3 bases from V and 6 bases from J, the junction contained 7 bases not matched to a gene. The CDR3 is 15 amino acids.

This chain connects TRBV28 to TRBJ1-6; possibly TRBD1 for D (5 bases). Germline values: CDR1 MDHEN, CDR2 SYDVKM. This CDR3 region has 13 residues. Trimming removed 6 bases at V and 7 bases at J, with 10 bases between. The CDR3 coding sequence is TGTGCCAGCAGCCGGGACCTAAATTCACCCCTCCACTTT. Its protein product is CASSRDLNSPLHF.

This clonotype has just a few counts. The rearrangement uses TRBV2 and TRBJ2-2, with TRBD2 matching 9 bases. The germline V gene has CDR1 SNHLY and CDR2 FYNNEI. This CDR3 region has 17 residues. Trimming removed 7 bases from V and 1 base from J; junction bases left unmatched: 10. The CDR3 is CASTRRAGGKNTGELFF. The CDR3 bases are TGTGCCAGCACCCGAAGGGCGGGAGGGAAGAACACCGGGGAGCTGTTTTTT.

The genes are TRBV28 and TRBJ1-2; no clear D. CDR3 length: 12 amino acids. Germline CDR1 reads MDHEN; CDR2 reads SYDVKM. The ends were cut back, 2 bases at V and 4 bases at J, with 5 bases in the middle. Here the CDR3 reads CASSLLLYGYTF. The CDR3 DNA sequence: TGTGCCAGCAGTTTACTACTCTATGGCTACACCTTC.

In this sample, this clonotype turned up many times. V gene TRBV7-2 combines with J gene TRBJ2-3; TRBD1 aligns across 7 bases. V lost 5 bases to trimming and J lost 6 bases; unmatched junction nucleotides: 8. The germline V gene encodes CDR1 SGHTA and CDR2 FQGNSA. The CDR3 is 14 residues long. The CDR3 region is CASSPRDRKDTQYF. The CDR3 DNA is TGTGCCAGCAGCCCCCGGGACAGAAAGGATACGCAGTATTTT.

This clonotype was observed at least ten times. The chain joins TRBV9 to TRBJ2-1; D unclear. This CDR3 comprises 15 residues. Germline V gene sequence: CDR1 SGDLS, CDR2 YYNGEE. V lost 0 bases and J lost 6, with 13 bases in between. The CDR3 loop is CASSVGLRQVNEQFF. In DNA form, the CDR3 reads TGTGCCAGCAGCGTAGGTTTACGTCAAGTCAATGAGCAGTTCTTC.

In its sample, this clonotype was seen a few times. J is TRBJ2-1 and V is TRBV6-5; weak D call: TRBD2 (5 bases). The CDR3 sequence is 15 residues long. The V end lost 6 bases, the J end lost 0 bases, and 12 bases lay between the germline ends. Looked up from germline, CDR1 is MNHEY and CDR2 is SVGAGI. The CDR3 is CASRLELSSYNEQFF. The DNA for the CDR3 is TGTGCCAGCAGACTAGAACTCAGCTCCTACAATGAGCAGTTCTTC.

Only a few counts were recorded for this clonotype. This chain connects TRBV5-1 to TRBJ2-7; 8 positions agree with TRBD1. The junction had 25 bases not matched to a gene; V was cut back by 2 bases and J by 3 bases. Per the germline V gene, CDR1 is SGHRS and CDR2 is YFSETQ. The CDR3 loop spans 21 amino acids. CDR3 region: CASSLNRGGTGGRKLFYEQYF. The CDR3 DNA sequence: TGCGCCAGCAGCTTAAACCGTGGTGGGACAGGTGGTCGAAAGCTATTCTACGAGCAGTACTTC.

This clonotype was seen a single time. The rearrangement joins TRBV27 to TRBJ1-1; D remains unclear. This CDR3 comprises 15 residues. V shed 0 bases and J shed 1 base, with 9 bases lying between them. CDR1 and CDR2 (germline): MNHEY, SMNVEV (reference sequence). The CDR3 sequence: CASSLSGSQNTEAFF. In DNA, the CDR3 is TGTGCCAGCAGTTTATCAGGGAGCCAGAACACTGAAGCTTTCTTT.

V and J are TRBV14 and TRBJ2-3; D ambiguous. This CDR3 spans 13 amino acids. Trimming cost V 4 bases and J 4 bases, with 9 bases left between them. Germline V lookup: CDR1 SGHDN, CDR2 FVKESK. CDR3 in amino acids: CASSRNIADTQYF. CDR3 bases: TGTGCCAGCAGCCGGAACATCGCAGATACGCAGTATTTT.